This TCR beta chain was identified in a study of neurological immune-mediated disorders. The study, taken as a whole, reports: While HTLV-1-associated myelopathy showed the greatest TCR clonal expansion, multiple sclerosis showed the least, falling below healthy controls. The absence of shared CDR3 amino acid sequences among expanded clones across subjects suggests private repertoires in all groups. The study phylogenetically grouped the repertoires of 18 of 34 multiple sclerosis patients into one related-CDR3 cluster, a possible signature.

This clonotype was recorded at least ten times. Its antigen remains unidentified. The cDNA was generated by 5'RACE with 10-nucleotide random UMIs. TCRdb redid the calling of the 5' RACE reads with MiXCR, one entry per CDR3 protein. There are 35,000 to 50,000 distinct CDR3 sequences in the sample; around 2.5% occur only once, and nearly 2.5% lies in the top ten. The CDR3 extends over 14 amino acids. Germline trimming cut 7 bases from V and 3 bases from J; bases unmatched to any gene: 4. Germline values: CDR1 SNHLY, CDR2 FYNNEI. The sequence was collected from a man between 50 and 59 years old with multiple sclerosis. This chain uses TRBV2 with TRBJ2-2, with TRBD1 matching over 8 bases. Sequencing input: PBMCs. CDR3 protein: CASNRDRYTGELFF. In DNA, the CDR3 is TGTGCCAGCAACAGGGACAGGTACACCGGGGAGCTGTTTTTT.